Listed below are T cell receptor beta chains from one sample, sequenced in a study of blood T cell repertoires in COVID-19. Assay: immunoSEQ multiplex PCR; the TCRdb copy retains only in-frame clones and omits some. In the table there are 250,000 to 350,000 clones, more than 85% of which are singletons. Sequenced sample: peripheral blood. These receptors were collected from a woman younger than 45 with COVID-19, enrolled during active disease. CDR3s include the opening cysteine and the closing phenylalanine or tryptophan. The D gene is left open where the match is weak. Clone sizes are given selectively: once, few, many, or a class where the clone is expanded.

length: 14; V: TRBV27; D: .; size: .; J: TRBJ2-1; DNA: TGTGCCAGCAGTGCCCAGGCTTCCTACAATGAGCAGTTCTTC; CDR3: CASSAQASYNEQFF
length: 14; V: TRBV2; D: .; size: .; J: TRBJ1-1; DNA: TGTGCCAGCAGTGGATACTTGGGGGGCACTGAAGCTTTCTTT; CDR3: CASSGYLGGTEAFF
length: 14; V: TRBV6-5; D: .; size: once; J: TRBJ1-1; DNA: TGTGCCAGCAGTTACAGGGGAGGGAGCGCTGAAGCTTTCTTT; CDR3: CASSYRGGSAEAFF
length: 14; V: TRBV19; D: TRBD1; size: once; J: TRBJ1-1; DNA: TGTGCCAGTAGTATTGACAGGGAGTGGACTGAAGCTTTCTTT; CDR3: CASSIDREWTEAFF
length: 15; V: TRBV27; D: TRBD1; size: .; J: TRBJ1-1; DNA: TGTGCCAGCAGTCCCCGGACAGGTTATAACACTGAAGCTTTCTTT; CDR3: CASSPRTGYNTEAFF
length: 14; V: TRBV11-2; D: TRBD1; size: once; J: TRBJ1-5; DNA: TGTGCCAGCAGCTTAGACAGGGGGGCTCAGCCCCAGCATTTT; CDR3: CASSLDRGAQPQHF
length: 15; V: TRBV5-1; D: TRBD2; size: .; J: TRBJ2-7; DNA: TGCGCCAGCAGCTTGGGAGCGGGAGGGCAGGACGAGCAGTACTTC; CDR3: CASSLGAGGQDEQYF
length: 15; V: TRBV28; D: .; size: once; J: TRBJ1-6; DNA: TGTGCCAGCCTAACGGGGAGCAGCAATAATTCACCCCTCCACTTT; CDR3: CASLTGSSNNSPLHF
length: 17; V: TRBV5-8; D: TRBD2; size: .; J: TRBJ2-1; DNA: TGTGCCAGCAGCCCTGCTAGCGGGAGGAGCTCCTACAATGAGCAGTTCTTC; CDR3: CASSPASGRSSYNEQFF
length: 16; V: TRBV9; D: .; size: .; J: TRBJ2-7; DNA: TGTGCCAGCAGCGTAGAGGGTCGTCAGGGCCATTACGAGCAGTACTTC; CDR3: CASSVEGRQGHYEQYF
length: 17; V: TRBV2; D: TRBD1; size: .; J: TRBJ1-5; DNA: TGTGCCAGCAGCCCAAGGGCCGGGACAGGGGGGAGTCAGCCCCAGCATTTT; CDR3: CASSPRAGTGGSQPQHF
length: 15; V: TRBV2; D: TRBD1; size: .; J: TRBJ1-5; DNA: TGTGCCAGCAGTGAGAGAAGGGGGCAGGGTCAGCCCCAGCATTTT; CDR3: CASSERRGQGQPQHF
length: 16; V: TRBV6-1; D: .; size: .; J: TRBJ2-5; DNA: TGTGCCAGCAGTGAGCCCGGGACTGCAACTCAAGAGACCCAGTACTTC; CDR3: CASSEPGTATQETQYF
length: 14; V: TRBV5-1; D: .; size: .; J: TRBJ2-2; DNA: TGCGCCACCCGGACAGTTTCGAACACCGGGGAGCTGTTTTTT; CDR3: CATRTVSNTGELFF
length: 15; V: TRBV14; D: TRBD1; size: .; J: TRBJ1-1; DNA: TGTGCCAGCAGCCTCTTGGACAGGGGTAGCACTGAAGCTTTCTTT; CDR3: CASSLLDRGSTEAFF
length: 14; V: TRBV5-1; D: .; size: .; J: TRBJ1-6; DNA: TGCGCCAGCAGACGCGACACGGGGAATTCACCCCTCCACTTT; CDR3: CASRRDTGNSPLHF
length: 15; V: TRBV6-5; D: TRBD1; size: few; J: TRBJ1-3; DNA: TGTGCCAGCAGCAACAGCCGGACAGGTTCGAACACCATATATTTT; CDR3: CASSNSRTGSNTIYF
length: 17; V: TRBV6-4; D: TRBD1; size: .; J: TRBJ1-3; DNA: TGTGCCAGCAGTGCCGAGGACAGGGGGCTCCCTACGGACACCATATATTTT; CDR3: CASSAEDRGLPTDTIYF
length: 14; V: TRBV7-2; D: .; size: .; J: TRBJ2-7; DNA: TGTGCCAGCAGCTTTGAACCTGGCGAGGACGAGCAGTACTTC; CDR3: CASSFEPGEDEQYF
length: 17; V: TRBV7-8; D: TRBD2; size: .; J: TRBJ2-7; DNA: TGTGCCAGCAGCCGGACTAGCGGGCCCAGGAGCTCCTACGAGCAGTACTTC; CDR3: CASSRTSGPRSSYEQYF
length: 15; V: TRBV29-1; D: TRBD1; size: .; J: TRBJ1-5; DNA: TGCAGCGTTGCGGAACAGGGGGCGTTCAATCAGCCCCAGCATTTT; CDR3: CSVAEQGAFNQPQHF
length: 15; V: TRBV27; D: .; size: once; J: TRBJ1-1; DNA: TGTGCCAGCAACCCCTGGGGGCAAATGAACACTGAAGCTTTCTTT; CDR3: CASNPWGQMNTEAFF
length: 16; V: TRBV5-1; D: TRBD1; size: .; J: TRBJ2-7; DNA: TGCGCCAGCAGCTTGGGACAGACAGGGGGCTCCTACGAGCAGTACTTC; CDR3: CASSLGQTGGSYEQYF
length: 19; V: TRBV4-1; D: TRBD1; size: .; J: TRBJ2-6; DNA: TGCGCCAGCAGCCAGGACCGGGACAGGGTCTTGGCTGGGGCCAACGTCCTGACTTTC; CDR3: CASSQDRDRVLAGANVLTF
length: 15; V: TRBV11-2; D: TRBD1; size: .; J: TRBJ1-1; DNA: TGTGCCAGCAGCTTGACAGGGAGAGGGAGCACTGAAGCTTTCTTT; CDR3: CASSLTGRGSTEAFF
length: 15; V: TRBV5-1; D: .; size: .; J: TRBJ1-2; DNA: TGCGCCAGCAGCTATGGGGAGGGCCAGAACTATGGCTACACCTTC; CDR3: CASSYGEGQNYGYTF
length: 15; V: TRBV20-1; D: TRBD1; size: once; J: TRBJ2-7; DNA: TGCAGTGCTAGTTATACAGGGGCACGTATCCGCGAGCAGTACTTC; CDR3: CSASYTGARIREQYF
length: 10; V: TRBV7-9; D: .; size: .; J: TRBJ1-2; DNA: TGTGCCAGCAGCTCCAATGGCTACACCTTC; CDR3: CASSSNGYTF
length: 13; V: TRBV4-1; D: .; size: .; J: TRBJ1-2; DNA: TGCGCCAGCAGCCAAGCGAGAGGGCTCGGCTACACCTTC; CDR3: CASSQARGLGYTF
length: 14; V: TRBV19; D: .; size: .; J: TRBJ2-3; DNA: TGTGCCAGTAAATCGCTAGCGAGTACAGATACGCAGTATTTT; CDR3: CASKSLASTDTQYF
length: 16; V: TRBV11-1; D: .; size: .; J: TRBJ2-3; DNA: TGTGCCAGCAGCTCCCCCGGGAAGCGTACAAGGGATACGCAGTATTTT; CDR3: CASSSPGKRTRDTQYF
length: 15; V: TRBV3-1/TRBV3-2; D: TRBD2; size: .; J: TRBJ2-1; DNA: TGTGCCAGCAGCCAAGATTTTAGCGGGTGGAATGAGCAGTTCTTC; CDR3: CASSQDFSGWNEQFF
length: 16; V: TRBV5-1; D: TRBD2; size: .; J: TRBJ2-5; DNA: TGCGCCAGCAGCTACCCGACTAGCGGGAGGGAAGAGACCCAGTACTTC; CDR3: CASSYPTSGREETQYF
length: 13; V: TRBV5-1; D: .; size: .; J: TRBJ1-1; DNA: TGCGCCAGCAGCTTGGACAGGAACACTGAAGCTTTCTTT; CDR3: CASSLDRNTEAFF
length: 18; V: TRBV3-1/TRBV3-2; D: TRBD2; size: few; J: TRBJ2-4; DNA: TGTGCCAGCAGCCCGGGACTAGCGGGGGTGGTCGCCAAAAACATTCAGTACTTC; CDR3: CASSPGLAGVVAKNIQYF
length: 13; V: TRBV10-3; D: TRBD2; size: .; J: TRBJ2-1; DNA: TGTGCCATTGGGACTAGCGCGTACAATGAGCAGTTCTTC; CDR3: CAIGTSAYNEQFF
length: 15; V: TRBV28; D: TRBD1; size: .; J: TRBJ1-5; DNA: TGTGCCAGCAGTTCAGGGGGCGATGGCAATCAGCCCCAGCATTTT; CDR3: CASSSGGDGNQPQHF
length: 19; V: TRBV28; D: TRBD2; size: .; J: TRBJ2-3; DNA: TGTGCCAGCAGTTTAAGGGGACTAGCGGGAGGTGGGCGCACAGATACGCAGTATTTT; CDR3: CASSLRGLAGGGRTDTQYF
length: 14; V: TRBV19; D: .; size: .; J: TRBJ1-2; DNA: TGTGCCAGTAGTTTAAACGACATCAAAGATGGCTACACCTTC; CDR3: CASSLNDIKDGYTF
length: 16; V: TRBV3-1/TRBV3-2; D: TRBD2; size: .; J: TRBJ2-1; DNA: TGTGCCAGCAGCCAAGTACCGGGACTAGCCTCCCATGAGCAGTTCTTC; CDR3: CASSQVPGLASHEQFF
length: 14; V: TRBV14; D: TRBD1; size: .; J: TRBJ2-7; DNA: TGTGCCAGCGCGGACAGGGGGAAGTCCTACGAGCAGTACTTC; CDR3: CASADRGKSYEQYF
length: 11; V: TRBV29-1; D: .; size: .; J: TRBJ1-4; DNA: TGCAGCGGGGAGAAGAATGAAAAACTGTTTTTT; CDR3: CSGEKNEKLFF
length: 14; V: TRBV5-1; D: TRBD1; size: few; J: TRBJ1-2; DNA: TGCGCCAGCAGCCTTGAACAGGGGACCTATGGCTACACCTTC; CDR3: CASSLEQGTYGYTF
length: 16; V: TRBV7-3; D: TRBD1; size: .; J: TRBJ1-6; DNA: TGTGCCAGCAGCTTAATAGGGGGGGACAGGTCGTCACCCCTCCACTTT; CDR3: CASSLIGGDRSSPLHF
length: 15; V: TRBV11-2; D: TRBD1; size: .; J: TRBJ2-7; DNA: TGTGCCAGCAGCCCCTGGGACAGGGAGGACTACGAGCAGTACTTC; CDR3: CASSPWDREDYEQYF
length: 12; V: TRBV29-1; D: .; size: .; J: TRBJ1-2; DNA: TGCAGCGTTGACGGGGGGTCTTATGGCTACACCTTC; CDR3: CSVDGGSYGYTF
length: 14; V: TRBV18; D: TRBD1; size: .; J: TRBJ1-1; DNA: TGTGCCAGTTTAATCGGGACAGGGGGCACTGAAGCTTTCTTT; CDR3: CASLIGTGGTEAFF
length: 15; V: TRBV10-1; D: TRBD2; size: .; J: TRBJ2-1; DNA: TGCGCCAGCAAACCCATAGCGGGAGACTACAATGAGCAGTTCTTC; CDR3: CASKPIAGDYNEQFF
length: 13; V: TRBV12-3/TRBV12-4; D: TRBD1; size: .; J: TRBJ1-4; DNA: TGTGCCAGCAGTTTTCAGGGGGTCGAAAAACTGTTTTTT; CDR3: CASSFQGVEKLFF
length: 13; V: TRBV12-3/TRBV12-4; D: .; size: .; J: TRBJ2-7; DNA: TGTGCCAGCAGCCGCATGACTAGCTACGAGCAGTACTTC; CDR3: CASSRMTSYEQYF
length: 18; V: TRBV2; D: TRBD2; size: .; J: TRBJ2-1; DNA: TGTGCCAGCCTCCCCCAGACCCAGGGACTAGCAAGGAAGAATGAGCAGTTCTTC; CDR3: CASLPQTQGLARKNEQFF
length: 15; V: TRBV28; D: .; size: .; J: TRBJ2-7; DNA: TGTGCCAGCACCAGTCGGGGGATTAACCCCTACGAGCAGTACTTC; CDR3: CASTSRGINPYEQYF
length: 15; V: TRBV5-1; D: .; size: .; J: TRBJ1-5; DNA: TGCGCCAGCAGCTTGGGGCAGGGGCGAAATCAGCCCCAGCATTTT; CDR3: CASSLGQGRNQPQHF
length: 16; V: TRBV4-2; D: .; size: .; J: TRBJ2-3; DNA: TGTGCCAGCAGCCAAGTTGCGGGAAGGGGAACAGATACGCAGTATTTT; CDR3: CASSQVAGRGTDTQYF
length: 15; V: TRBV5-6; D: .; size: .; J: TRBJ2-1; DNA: TGTGCCAGCAGCTTGTTTAGCTTCGCCCACAATGAGCAGTTCTTC; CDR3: CASSLFSFAHNEQFF
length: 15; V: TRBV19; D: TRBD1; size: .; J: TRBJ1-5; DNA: TGTGCCAGTAGTATAGGGCGGACAGGGATCCAGCCCCAGCATTTT; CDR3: CASSIGRTGIQPQHF
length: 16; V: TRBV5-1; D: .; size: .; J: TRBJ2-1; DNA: TGCGCCAGCAGCTTGGTCACGGGGAGCTCCTACAATGAGCAGTTCTTC; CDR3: CASSLVTGSSYNEQFF